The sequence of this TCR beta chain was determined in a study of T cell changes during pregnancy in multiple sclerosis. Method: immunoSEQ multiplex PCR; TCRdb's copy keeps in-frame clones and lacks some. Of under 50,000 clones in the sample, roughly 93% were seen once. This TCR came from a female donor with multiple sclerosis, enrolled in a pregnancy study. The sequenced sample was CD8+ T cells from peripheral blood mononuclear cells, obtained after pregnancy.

The CDR3 loop reads CASGGVRANYGYTF. CDR3 nucleotide sequence: TGTGCCAGCGGGGGCGTCCGAGCTAACTATGGCTACACCTTC. The chain couples TRBV9 to TRBJ1-2; possibly TRBD1 for D (6 bases). Germline values: CDR1 SGDLS, CDR2 YYNGEE. Deletions cut 7 bases from V and 0 bases from J, with 13 bases between. The CDR3 consists of 14 residues.